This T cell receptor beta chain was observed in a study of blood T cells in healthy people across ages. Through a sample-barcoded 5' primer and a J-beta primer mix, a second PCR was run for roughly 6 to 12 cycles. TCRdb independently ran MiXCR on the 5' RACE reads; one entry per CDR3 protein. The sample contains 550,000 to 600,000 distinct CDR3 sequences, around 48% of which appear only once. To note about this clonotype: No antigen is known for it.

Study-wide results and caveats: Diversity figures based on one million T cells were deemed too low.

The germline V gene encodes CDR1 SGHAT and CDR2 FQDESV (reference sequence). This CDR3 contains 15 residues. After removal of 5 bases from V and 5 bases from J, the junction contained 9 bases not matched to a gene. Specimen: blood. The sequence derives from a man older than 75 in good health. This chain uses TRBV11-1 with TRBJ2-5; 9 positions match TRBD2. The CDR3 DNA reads TGTGCCAGCAGCGGTCCGGGACTAGCTACGGAGACCCAGTACTTC. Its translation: CASSGPGLATETQYF.